What follows are 27 T cell receptor beta chains derived from one specimen sequenced in a study of cytomegalovirus exposure and HLA in healthy donors. PCR primers comprised 60 Vbeta and 13 Jbeta primers. Repertoires were generated with immunoSEQ multiplex PCR, while TCRdb's copy carries only in-frame clones and drops some. The data contain about 160,000 clones, roughly 80% of them singletons. Material: PBMCs. These receptors came from a male donor in good health and CMV-seronegative.

The V gene is TRBV5-1, the J gene TRBJ1-4; 10 nucleotides match TRBD1. This CDR3 is 16 amino acids long. V gave up 4 bases and J gave up 4 bases; unmatched junction bases: 7. CDR1 is SGHRS and CDR2 is YFSETQ in the germline V gene. CDR3 sequence reads: CASSPGQGVLNEKLFF. The CDR3 DNA follows: TGCGCCAGCAGCCCCGGACAGGGGGTCCTTAATGAAAAACTGTTTTTT.

The chain links TRBV5-1 to TRBJ2-5, with 7 bases lining up with TRBD2. The CDR3 covers 16 residues. The germline V gene encodes CDR1 SGHRS and CDR2 YFSETQ. Trimming removed 0 bases from V and 5 bases from J; junction bases left unmatched: 10. CDR3 DNA sequence: TGCGCCAGCAGCTTGGCTGTCAGCGGGACTGGGGAGACCCAGTACTTC. Its translation: CASSLAVSGTGETQYF.

This chain links TRBV5-1 with TRBJ2-1, with TRBD2 identical over 12 bases. The ends lost 4 bases at V and 4 bases at J; junction bases unmatched: 9. This CDR3 is 17 amino acids long. CDR1 and CDR2 (germline): SGHRS, YFSETQ. As DNA, the CDR3 is TGCGCCAGCAGCCTGGGGTCGCTAGCGGGGGGGTACAATGAGCAGTTCTTC. Translation gives CASSLGSLAGGYNEQFF.

Only a few counts were recorded for this clone. The V gene is TRBV27, the J gene TRBJ1-6, with 9 bases aligning to TRBD1. The CDR3 is 15 residues long. CDR1 is MNHEY, CDR2 SMNVEV, per germline (reference sequence). V was clipped by 6 bases and J by 7 bases; unmatched bases: 7. CDR3 sequence (DNA): TGTGCCAGCAGACACCGGGACAGGGACAATTCACCCCTCCACTTT. As protein: CASRHRDRDNSPLHF.

The genes are TRBV28 and TRBJ2-2, with 8 bases identical to TRBD1. V lost 6 bases, J lost 7 bases, and 7 bases stayed unmatched. Germline CDR1 is MDHEN and CDR2 is SYDVKM. The CDR3 sequence is 14 residues long. The chain's CDR3 is CASSRTGSNGELFF. CDR3 coding DNA: TGTGCCAGCAGCCGGACAGGGTCGAACGGGGAGCTGTTTTTT. Full variable domain (missing parts from reference TRBV28 and TRBJ2-2): DVKVTQSSRYLVKRTGEKVFLECVQDMDHENMFWYRQDPGLGLRLIYFSYDVKMKEKGDIPEGYSVSREKKERFSLILESASTNQTSMYLCASSRTGSNGELFFGEGSRLTVL.

The chain employs TRBV30 and TRBJ2-7; D is possibly TRBD1 (6 bases). Trimming cost V 4 bases and J 6 bases, with 28 bases left between them. The CDR3 has 17 residues. Germline V lookup: CDR1 GTSNPN, CDR2 SVGIG (reference sequence). The CDR3: CAWTNPLDRRRRGEQYF. The DNA for the CDR3 is TGTGCCTGGACCAACCCCTTAGACAGGCGCCGCCGGGGCGAGCAGTACTTC.

A word on this clone: Germline is not matched at one junction end, which may reflect a read error. The rearrangement joins TRBV9 to TRBJ2-2, with 9 bases that match TRBD2. The germline V gene encodes CDR1 SGDLS and CDR2 YYNGEE. CDR3 length equals 15 residues. CDR3 bases: TGTGCCAGCAGCGTCGGACTAGCGAATACCGGGGAGCTGTTTTTT. It is translated as CASSVGLANTGELFF.

The chain couples TRBV9 to TRBJ2-5, with TRBD1 matching over 9 bases. The V gene end was trimmed by 3 bases and the J gene end by 9 bases; junction bases not matched to a gene: 12. The germline V gene has CDR1 SGDLS and CDR2 YYNGEE. The CDR3 length is 15 residues. The CDR3 loop is CASSALDRGAESQYF. The CDR3 DNA reads as TGTGCCAGCAGCGCCTTGGACAGGGGAGCGGAGTCCCAGTACTTC.

The V call is TRBV7-9, the J call TRBJ2-5, with a weak D call TRBD2 (5 bases). The ends were cut back, 1 base at V and 4 bases at J, with 13 bases in the middle. The CDR3 totals 15 residues. Germline V gene data show CDR1 as SEHNR and CDR2 as FQNEAQ (reference sequence). CDR3 coding DNA: TGTGCCAGCAGCTTAGTGGCTAGCTCGGGAGAGACCCAGTACTTC. Amino acid sequence: CASSLVASSGETQYF.

The CDR3 loop is CASSSPGPGGSYEQYF. CDR3 sequence (DNA): TGTGCCAGCAGCTCGCCGGGTCCAGGGGGGTCCTACGAGCAGTACTTC. The chain couples TRBV7-9 to TRBJ2-7; D possibly corresponds to TRBD1 (7 bases). The CDR3 extends over 16 amino acids. The germline gives CDR1 SEHNR, CDR2 FQNEAQ (reference sequence). Trimming pared 4 bases from V and 1 base from J, leaving 17 bases between.

This rearrangement joins TRBV9 to TRBJ2-1, with 9 bases that match TRBD1. The CDR3 is made up of 16 amino acids. Trimming took 4 bases from V and 3 from J; bases not matched to a gene: 8. Germline CDR1 reads SGDLS; CDR2 reads YYNGEE. The CDR3 sequence is CASSPLQGAIYNEQFF. Here the CDR3 DNA reads TGTGCCAGCAGCCCGTTACAGGGGGCGATCTACAATGAGCAGTTCTTC.

V gene TRBV10-3 combines with J gene TRBJ2-7, with 11 bases aligning to TRBD2. The trim removed 2 bases at V and 0 bases at J, leaving 6 bases unmatched. This CDR3 is 17 amino acids long. Germline lookup yields CDR1 ENHRY and CDR2 SYGVKD. The DNA of the CDR3 is TGTGCCATCAGTGAGGGGCTAGCGGGGGGCCTCTCCTACGAGCAGTACTTC. It encodes CAISEGLAGGLSYEQYF.

This clone was recorded a few times. The J gene is TRBJ1-1, the V gene TRBV27; 9 positions agree with TRBD1. CDR1 MNHEY and CDR2 SMNVEV come from the germline V gene (reference sequence). There are 14 residues in the CDR3. After removal of 8 bases from V and 3 bases from J, the junction contained 7 bases not matched to a gene. CDR3 DNA sequence: TGTGCCAGCGGACCGACAGGGGGGCACACTGAAGCTTTCTTT. It is translated as CASGPTGGHTEAFF.

The CDR3 DNA follows: TGTGCCAGCAGTTATAGCAGTTCCAATCAGCCCCAGCATTTT. Residues: CASSYSSSNQPQHF. V and J are TRBV6-6 and TRBJ1-5; no clear D gene. Deletions cut 3 bases from V and 3 bases from J, with 9 bases between. Looked up from germline, CDR1 is MNHNY and CDR2 is SVGAGI (reference sequence). This CDR3 comprises 14 residues.

The rearrangement links TRBV11-3 to TRBJ2-7; 9 nucleotides match TRBD1. J gave up 1 base and V 4 bases, and 5 bases lay outside the gene matches. This CDR3 region has 15 residues. From germline, CDR1 is SGHNT and CDR2 YENEEA. As DNA, the CDR3 is TGTGCCAGCAGCTCGGACAGGGGTCCTTCCTACGAGCAGTACTTC. Its translation: CASSSDRGPSYEQYF. Looking up the rest from reference TRBV11-3 and TRBJ2-7 gives the full variable domain: EAGVVQSPRYKIIEKKQPVAFWCNPISGHNTLYWYLQNLGQGPELLIRYENEEAVDDSQLPKDRFSAERLKGVDSTLKIQPAELGDSAVYLCASSSDRGPSYEQYFGPGTRLTVT.

The V gene is TRBV5-1, the J gene TRBJ1-3; D uncertain. V dropped 0 bases and J dropped 0 bases, with 10 bases sitting between them. The CDR3 consists of 16 residues. Germline V gives CDR1 SGHRS, CDR2 YFSETQ. The DNA for the CDR3 is TGCGCCAGCAGCTTGGCCCCAGGCGACTCTGGAAACACCATATATTTT. The encoded protein is CASSLAPGDSGNTIYF.

The CDR3 bases are TGTGCCAGCAGCTTAGCCAGCGGGACTAGCACAGATACGCAGTATTTT. Translated: CASSLASGTSTDTQYF. The V and J genes are TRBV7-2 and TRBJ2-3; 7 bases match TRBD2. The CDR3 is 16 residues long. With 0 bases clipped from V and 0 bases from J, the junction kept 3 bases outside the gene matches. Per the germline V gene, CDR1 is SGHTA and CDR2 is FQGNSA.

The count of this clone is one. V usage is TRBV6-5 and J usage is TRBJ1-5, with D perhaps matching TRBD1 (5 bases). Trimming stripped 4 bases from V and 12 bases from J, with 16 bases between. The CDR3 has 13 amino acids. Looked up from germline, CDR1 is MNHEY and CDR2 is SVGAGI. Here the CDR3 DNA reads TGTGCCAGCAGTTTCAACGGGCCGGGGGACCAGCATTTT. Translated: CASSFNGPGDQHF.

This chain joins TRBV4-3 and TRBJ2-3; 10 bases map to TRBD2. The V and J ends lost 0 bases and 1 base, in that order; junction bases with no gene match: 10. The CDR3 extends over 19 amino acids. In germline, CDR1 is LGHNA, CDR2 YSLEER. The chain's CDR3 is CASSQDPSGSSQGTDTQYF. The CDR3 DNA reads as TGCGCCAGCAGCCAAGATCCTAGCGGGAGTAGTCAGGGCACAGATACGCAGTATTTT.

The chain carries TRBV5-6 and TRBJ2-7; TRBD2 aligns across 11 bases. This CDR3 is built from 14 residues. Germline V lookup: CDR1 SGHDT, CDR2 YYEEEE. The V gene end was trimmed by 3 bases and the J gene end by 5 bases; junction bases not matched to a gene: 4. CDR3 region: CASSWALAGDEQYF. Written as DNA, the CDR3 is TGTGCCAGCAGCTGGGCACTAGCGGGGGACGAGCAGTACTTC.

The chain joins TRBV5-4 to TRBJ2-5; 11 nucleotides align to TRBD2. Looked up from germline, CDR1 is SGHNT and CDR2 is YYREEE (reference sequence). With V trimmed by 5 bases and J by 4 bases, 7 bases remained unmatched. CDR3 length equals 15 residues. The CDR3 loop is CASRLAGGPGETQYF. The CDR3 DNA sequence: TGTGCCAGCAGGTTAGCGGGGGGGCCAGGAGAGACCCAGTACTTC.

CDR3 sequence: CASSSETTYEQYF. Written as DNA, the CDR3 is TGTGCCAGCAGCTCGGAGACTACCTACGAGCAGTACTTC. V and J are TRBV11-2 and TRBJ2-7; D is perhaps TRBD2 (5 bases). V was clipped by 4 bases and J by 2 bases, with 9 bases between them. Germline CDR1 reads SGHAT; CDR2 reads FQNNGV. This CDR3 is built from 13 residues. Full variable domain (missing parts from reference TRBV11-2 and TRBJ2-7): EAGVAQSPRYKIIEKRQSVAFWCNPISGHATLYWYQQILGQGPKLLIQFQNNGVVDDSQLPKDRFSAERLKGVDSTLKIQPAKLEDSAVYLCASSSETTYEQYFGPGTRLTVT.

The V and J genes are TRBV19 and TRBJ2-1; TRBD2 agrees at 12 bases. CDR1 is LNHDA, CDR2 SQIVND, per germline (reference sequence). This CDR3 has 16 residues. Trimming took 5 bases from V and 0 from J; bases not matched to a gene: 2. The DNA for the CDR3 is TGTGCCAGTAGTCCTAGCGGGGGGGCCTCCTACAATGAGCAGTTCTTC. This encodes CASSPSGGASYNEQFF.

The chain recombines TRBV30 with TRBJ1-2; 9 bases align to TRBD1. The junction had 7 bases not matched to a gene; V was cut back by 2 bases and J by 6 bases. Germline CDR1 is GTSNPN and CDR2 is SVGIG (reference sequence). There are 14 residues in the CDR3. The CDR3 bases are TGTGCCTGGAGTCCGCACAGGGGGCGGAATGGCTACACCTTC. This gives the protein CAWSPHRGRNGYTF.

The chain carries TRBV5-1 and TRBJ2-1, with TRBD1 identical over 12 bases. The CDR3 extends over 16 amino acids. Germline V gives CDR1 SGHRS, CDR2 YFSETQ. The trim removed 7 bases at V and 8 bases at J, leaving 13 bases unmatched. This CDR3 is CASRKEGTGGIDEQFF. As DNA, the CDR3 is TGCGCCAGCCGAAAAGAAGGGACAGGGGGCATCGATGAGCAGTTCTTC.

This clone was observed a few times. J is TRBJ2-7 and V is TRBV10-3; D is possibly TRBD2 (6 bases). This CDR3 is 13 amino acids long. Germline values: CDR1 ENHRY, CDR2 SYGVKD. Between the trimmed V and J ends, which lost 4 bases and 4 bases, there was a span of 11 bases. The CDR3 region is CAISVGREYEQYF. In DNA, the CDR3 is TGTGCCATCAGTGTCGGCCGGGAGTACGAGCAGTACTTC.

The chain has TRBV7-9 and TRBJ1-4; D might be TRBD1 (5 bases). CDR3 length equals 14 residues. Trimming shortened V by 5 bases and J by 3 bases, and 10 bases separated the two germline ends. Germline V gene sequence: CDR1 SEHNR, CDR2 FQNEAQ (reference sequence). The CDR3 here is CASSIQGSNEKLFF. The CDR3 DNA reads TGTGCCAGCAGCATCCAGGGTTCTAATGAAAAACTGTTTTTT.